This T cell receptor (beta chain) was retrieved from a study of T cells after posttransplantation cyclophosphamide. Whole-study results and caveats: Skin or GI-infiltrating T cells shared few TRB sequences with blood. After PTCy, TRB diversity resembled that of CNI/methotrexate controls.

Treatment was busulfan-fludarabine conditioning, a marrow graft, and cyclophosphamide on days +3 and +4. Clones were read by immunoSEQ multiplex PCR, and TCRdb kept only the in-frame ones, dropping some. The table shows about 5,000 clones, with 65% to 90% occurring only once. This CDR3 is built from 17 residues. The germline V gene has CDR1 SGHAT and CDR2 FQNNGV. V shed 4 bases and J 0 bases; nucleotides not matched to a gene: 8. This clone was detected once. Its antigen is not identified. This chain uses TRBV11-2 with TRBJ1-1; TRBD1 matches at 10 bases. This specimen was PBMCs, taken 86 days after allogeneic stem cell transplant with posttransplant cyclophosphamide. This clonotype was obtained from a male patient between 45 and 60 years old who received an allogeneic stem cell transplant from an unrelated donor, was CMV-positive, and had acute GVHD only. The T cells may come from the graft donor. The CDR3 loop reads CASSSGTGVILNTEAFF. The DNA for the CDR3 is TGTGCCAGCAGCTCCGGGACAGGGGTTATCTTGAACACTGAAGCTTTCTTT.